This is a list of T cell receptor beta chains from one sample in a study of PD-L1 blockade in urothelial cancer. Clones were read by immunoSEQ multiplex PCR, and TCRdb kept only the in-frame ones, dropping some. Of roughly 76,000 clones listed, about 91% are singletons. Material: PBMCs, obtained around atezolizumab (anti-PD-L1) treatment. The receptors stem from a woman of 80 years or more with urothelial cancer. Both conserved end residues are part of each CDR3. The D gene is left open where the match is weak. Some rows mark clone size as missing; the rest say once, few, many or name a class of expanded clone.

>.|TRBV5-1|TRBJ2-1|.
TGCGCCAGCAGCTTGGGGGCTAGCCTAACCTACAATGAGCAGTTCTTC
CASSLGASLTYNEQFF
>.|TRBV6-6|TRBJ1-3|.
TGTGCCAGTACGCGGGATAGCTCTGGAAACACCATATATTTT
CASTRDSSGNTIYF
>once|TRBV5-1|TRBJ2-1|TRBD2
TGCGCCAGCAGCTCTACTAGCGGACTCTACAATGAGCAGTTCTTC
CASSSTSGLYNEQFF
>medium-sized|TRBV18|TRBJ1-4|TRBD1
TGTGCCAGCTCATCGACCCAGGGGGCAACTAATGAAAAACTGTTTTTT
CASSSTQGATNEKLFF
>.|TRBV5-1|TRBJ2-7|TRBD2
TGCGCCAGCAGCCGATCGACTAGCGGGGCCAGCTCCTACGAGCAGTACTTC
CASSRSTSGASSYEQYF
>.|TRBV7-9|TRBJ2-2|.
TGTGCCAGCAGCTTCCAGGGCGGGGAGCTGTTTTTT
CASSFQGGELFF
>.|TRBV6-5|TRBJ1-1|TRBD1
TGTGCCAGCAGAAGGGACAGGGTGTCGTACACTGAAGCTTTCTTT
CASRRDRVSYTEAFF
>.|TRBV27|TRBJ1-1|TRBD1
TGTGCCAGCAGCCCGGCGCCGGGACAGAAAGCTTTCTTT
CASSPAPGQKAFF
>.|TRBV10-3|TRBJ1-1|.
TGTGCCATCAGGGGAGGGGGGAATACTGAAGCTTTCTTT
CAIRGGGNTEAFF
>.|TRBV2|TRBJ1-5|.
TGTGCCAGCAGTGCCTTCGGGCAGACAGTTGGCAATCAGCCCCAGCATTTT
CASSAFGQTVGNQPQHF
>.|TRBV27|TRBJ2-3|.
TGTGCCAGCAGAAAACTACCGGGACAAGGCACAGATACGCAGTATTTT
CASRKLPGQGTDTQYF
>.|TRBV6-4|TRBJ2-1|TRBD2
TGTGCCAGCAGTGACCAAACCGGGACTACCTACAATGAGCAGTTCTTC
CASSDQTGTTYNEQFF
>once|TRBV7-9|TRBJ2-5|.
TGTGCCAGCAGAACCGCCGAGACTCCTCCGGTGGAGACCCAGTACTTC
CASRTAETPPVETQYF
>.|TRBV29-1|TRBJ2-7|.
TGCAGCGTTGATACAGGGAAAGGGCTGTACGAGCAGTACTTC
CSVDTGKGLYEQYF
>.|TRBV7-8|TRBJ1-3|.
TGTGCCAGCAGCTTAGTTGCCGGCTCTGGAAACACCATATATTTT
CASSLVAGSGNTIYF
>.|TRBV10-3|TRBJ2-7|.
TGTGCCATCAGTGACCACTCCTACGAGCAGTACTTC
CAISDHSYEQYF
>.|TRBV15|TRBJ1-2|.
TGTGCCACCAGCAGACCAGACAGGAACTATGGCTACACCTTC
CATSRPDRNYGYTF
>.|TRBV5-6|TRBJ1-1|TRBD1
TGTGCCAGCAGCTTCGGGGACAGAGAAGCTTTCTTT
CASSFGDREAFF
>.|TRBV30|TRBJ2-1|TRBD2
TGTGCCTGGAGTCACACTACTAGCGGGCGGTACAATGAGCAGTTCTTC
CAWSHTTSGRYNEQFF
>.|TRBV5-1|TRBJ2-6|TRBD1
TGCGCCAGCAGCTTAAGGGCAGGGGGCTCTGGGGCCAACGTCCTGACTTTC
CASSLRAGGSGANVLTF
>.|TRBV11-2|TRBJ2-3|TRBD2
TGTGCCAGCAGCGTCCCTACTAGCGGGAGCCGCACAGATACGCAGTATTTT
CASSVPTSGSRTDTQYF
>.|TRBV27|TRBJ2-6|TRBD2
TGTGCCAGCGGGACTAGCGGGAGTTTCGGTGGGGCCAACGTCCTGACTTTC
CASGTSGSFGGANVLTF
>once|TRBV12-5|TRBJ2-1|TRBD2
TGTGCTAGTGGTTTCCGGACTAGCGGGAGCAGGTCCTACAATGAGCAGTTCTTC
CASGFRTSGSRSYNEQFF
>.|TRBV28|TRBJ2-7|TRBD2
TGTCAAAGCGGGGGGGGAACCTACGAGCAGTACTTC
CQSGGGTYEQYF
>.|TRBV5-4|TRBJ2-6|TRBD1
TGTGCCAGCAGCCGCGCAGGCCGGGACAGGGCTGTCTCTGGGGCCAACGTCCTGACTTTC
CASSRAGRDRAVSGANVLTF
>.|TRBV6-5|TRBJ2-7|TRBD2
TGTGCCAGCAGTGCCCGAGTAGCGGGAGTGTACGAGCAGTACTTC
CASSARVAGVYEQYF
>.|TRBV19|TRBJ2-3|TRBD2
TGTGCCAGTAGCCTGGGGGGGCTAGCGGGATTCTCAGATACGCAGTATTTT
CASSLGGLAGFSDTQYF
>.|TRBV5-1|TRBJ2-5|.
TGCGCCAGCAGCCCAAGGCGGGGTAACTATCAGCAAGAGACCCAGTACTTC
CASSPRRGNYQQETQYF
>.|TRBV5-5|TRBJ2-3|TRBD1
TGTGCCAGCAGCTCCACAGGGGATGGTACGCAGTATTTT
CASSSTGDGTQYF
>.|TRBV28|TRBJ2-1|TRBD1
TGTGCCAGCAACCGAATGGGTGCAGGGGGCGGGAATGAGCAGTTCTTC
CASNRMGAGGGNEQFF
>once|TRBV28|TRBJ1-2|.
TGTGCCAGCAGTTTATCCTTAGTTAACTATGGCTACACCTTC
CASSLSLVNYGYTF
>.|TRBV10-3|TRBJ2-7|TRBD2
TGTGCCATCAGTGAGTCCGGGACTAGCGGTGCCGAGCAGTACTTC
CAISESGTSGAEQYF
>.|TRBV5-6|TRBJ1-1|TRBD1
TGTGCCAGCAGCGCCGGACAGGTGAACACTGAAGCTTTCTTT
CASSAGQVNTEAFF
>.|TRBV28|TRBJ1-2|TRBD1
TGTGCCAGCAGCCTGGGACAGGGGGCGGGGGGCTACACCTTC
CASSLGQGAGGYTF
>.|TRBV11-2|TRBJ2-1|.
TGTGCCAGCAGGTTAGGGGGAGGCAATGAGCAGTTCTTC
CASRLGGGNEQFF
>once|TRBV6-6|TRBJ2-5|TRBD1
TGTGCCAGCAATGGACAGGGAGTGGAGACCCAGTACTTC
CASNGQGVETQYF
>.|TRBV28|TRBJ2-1|TRBD1
TGTGCCAGCAGGCCGACAGGGGCGAGGAATGAGCAGTTCTTC
CASRPTGARNEQFF
>once|TRBV9|TRBJ1-3|.
TGTGCCAGCAGCGTAGGTACAGGAGAATCTGGAAACACCATATATTTT
CASSVGTGESGNTIYF
>.|TRBV5-1|TRBJ2-7|TRBD1
TGCGCCAGCAGCTCCTTCCGGGACAGGGGGGAGCAGTACTTC
CASSSFRDRGEQYF
>.|TRBV5-1|TRBJ2-7|TRBD1
TGCGCCAGCAGCTTGGGGCCCCCCGGGACAGATTACGAGCAGTACTTC
CASSLGPPGTDYEQYF
>.|TRBV9|TRBJ2-2|.
TGTGCCAGCAGCGTAGGGCGGACGAACACCGGGGAGCTGTTTTTT
CASSVGRTNTGELFF